The following is a T cell receptor (beta chain) sequence with its context. As yet, its antigen is unknown. The CDR3 contains 20 residues. Trimming removed 0 bases from V and 4 bases from J, with 25 bases in between. The V gene's germline CDR1 is SGHAT and CDR2 FQNNGV. The run of the v3.0 immunoSEQ assay was at survey level. What sequencing targeted per sample was 40,000-50,000 T-cell genomes. Assay used: immunoSEQ multiplex PCR; TCRdb lists only in-frame clones, some missing. The sample has 25,000 to 30,000 clones; roughly 89% are singletons. This entry is derived from a study of long-term antiretroviral therapy in people with HIV. Whole-study context: The 2015 immediate-ART recommendation came about a decade after the earliest samples. Study-level results: The ART regimens used between the mid-2000s and the late 2010s may be less effective than current ones. Diversity went up after ART and still fell short of transplant donor controls.

The starting material was unsorted PBMCs, obtained 0.4 years after starting antiretroviral therapy. V and J are TRBV11-2 and TRBJ2-1; D is perhaps TRBD2 (5 bases). This sequence was found in a man between 18 and 29 years old with HIV. The CDR3 protein is CASSLDGSYTAVSPYNEQFF. The CDR3 DNA follows: TGTGCCAGCAGCTTAGATGGGTCGTACACAGCGGTCAGCCCATACAATGAGCAGTTCTTC.